The 27 T cell receptor beta chains reported below all come from one sample, sequenced in a study of regulatory T cells in long-lasting Graves disease. The authors built TCR beta libraries using iRepertoire HTBI primers and Arm-PCR of CDR3 regions. From the multiplex PCR reads, TCRdb called clonotypes with MiXCR, one entry per CDR3 protein. Counted here are about 430,000 distinct CDR3 sequences, around 20% occurring once; the ten biggest clones make up about 13%. Indicated time point: persistent/refractory GD, antithyroid drugs over 5 years with positive TRAb. The TCR library was made from RNA that had been extracted from PBMCs in TRIzol. Here the sequenced sample was peripheral blood mononuclear cells (PBMCs), taken when the disease was refractory, from a patient treated with antithyroid drugs. Every receptor here comes from a female donor with Graves disease.

In its sample, this clonotype was seen a few times. The rearrangement joins TRBV15 to TRBJ2-5, with unresolved D. Between the trimmed V and J ends, which lost 6 bases and 5 bases, there was a span of 7 bases. This CDR3 is 11 amino acids long. Germline V CDR1 and CDR2: LNHNV, YYDKDF (reference sequence). The CDR3 sequence: CATRKRETQYF. In DNA form, the CDR3 reads TGTGCCACCAGGAAAAGGGAGACCCAGTACTTC.

This clonotype has at least ten counts. The chain combines TRBV13 with TRBJ2-5; D is perhaps TRBD2 (6 bases). This CDR3 has 13 residues. Trimming removed 5 bases from V and 6 bases from J, with 13 bases in between. Germline CDR1 is PRHDT and CDR2 is FYEKMQ (reference sequence). CDR3 DNA sequence: TGTGCCAGCAGCCCAAGACTAGAACAGACCCAGTACTTC. Protein: CASSPRLEQTQYF.

This clonotype was detected ten times or more. J is TRBJ2-7 and V is TRBV12-3 or TRBV12-4, with D maybe TRBD1 (7 bases). The V end was cut by 6 bases, the J end by 7 bases, with 25 bases between. CDR3 length equals 16 residues. CDR3 in amino acids: CASSDTIRQGRGEQYF. The CDR3 nucleotides are TGTGCCAGCAGCGACACTATCCGACAGGGCCGGGGGGAGCAGTACTTC.

This clonotype was detected many times. The chain recombines TRBV28 with TRBJ2-7; tentative D call: TRBD2 (6 bases). Germline V gene data show CDR1 as MDHEN and CDR2 as SYDVKM. V lost 4 bases and J lost 2, with 12 bases in between. The CDR3 runs 14 residues. In DNA form, the CDR3 reads TGTGCCAGCAGTTCCGGGACTCCCGCCTACGAGCAGTACTTC. As protein: CASSSGTPAYEQYF.

The chain joins TRBV29-1 to TRBJ1-2; TRBD1 matches 7 bases. The length of the CDR3 is 12 residues. Germline loops: CDR1 SQVTM, CDR2 ANQGSEA. V shed 7 bases and J 8 bases; nucleotides not matched to a gene: 10. The CDR3 region has the DNA TGCAGCGCCATGACAGGGCTAAAGGGCTACACCTTC. This sequence encodes CSAMTGLKGYTF.

The chain has TRBV10-3 and TRBJ2-7, with 13 bases matching TRBD2. The J segment lost 6 bases and the V segment lost 4 bases, leaving 6 bases of the junction unmatched. CDR1 and CDR2 (germline): ENHRY, SYGVKD. The CDR3 is 15 residues long. DNA of the CDR3: TGTGCCATCAGTGGGACGGGACTAGCGGGACTCGAGCAGTACTTC. Protein: CAISGTGLAGLEQYF.

The chain is built from TRBV5-1 and TRBJ2-1; D is unresolved. Trimming removed 0 bases at V and 2 bases at J, with 9 bases between. This CDR3 contains 15 residues. Looked up from germline, CDR1 is SGHRS and CDR2 is YFSETQ. The CDR3 protein is CASSLASDAYNEQFF. The CDR3 DNA follows: TGCGCCAGCAGCTTGGCTAGTGACGCCTACAATGAGCAGTTCTTC.

This clonotype was counted many times. The chain combines TRBV11-2 with TRBJ1-2; weak D call: TRBD1 (5 bases). CDR1 is SGHAT and CDR2 is FQNNGV in the germline V gene. This CDR3 is built from 14 residues. The V and J ends lost 4 bases and 5 bases respectively, with 14 bases between them. The DNA of the CDR3 is TGTGCCAGCAGCTGGTTCGGGACGGCTTATGGCTACACCTTC. Its protein product is CASSWFGTAYGYTF.

This clonotype was found many times. The V gene is TRBV20-1, the J gene TRBJ1-1, with 11 bases aligning to TRBD1. J lost 5 bases, V lost 4 bases, and 6 bases had no gene match. The CDR3 length is 14 residues. CDR1 is DFQATT and CDR2 is SNEGSKA in the germline V gene (reference sequence). Written as DNA, the CDR3 is TGCAGTGCTACCTCCGGGACAGGGGGAACTGAAGCTTTCTTT. This gives the protein CSATSGTGGTEAFF.

This clonotype has only a few counts. The rearrangement links TRBV5-1 to TRBJ2-7; D unclear. This CDR3 has 12 amino acids. Trimming took 0 bases from V and 5 from J, leaving 6 bases between them. Germline assignment: CDR1 SGHRS and CDR2 YFSETQ. DNA of the CDR3: TGCGCCAGCAGCTTGGACTTCAACGAGCAGTACTTC. This codes for CASSLDFNEQYF.

V usage is TRBV20-1 and J usage is TRBJ2-7; 7 bases fit TRBD1. The CDR3 loop spans 14 amino acids. V lost 5 bases, J lost 1 base, and 8 bases stayed unmatched. In germline, CDR1 is DFQATT, CDR2 SNEGSKA (reference sequence). This chain's CDR3 is CSAPPGQQSYEQYF. CDR3 DNA sequence: TGCAGTGCTCCACCGGGACAGCAATCCTACGAGCAGTACTTC.

The J gene is TRBJ2-3, the V gene TRBV19; 13 nucleotides align to TRBD2. Trimming removed 4 bases from V and 0 bases from J; junction bases left unmatched: 7. The germline gives CDR1 LNHDA, CDR2 SQIVND (reference sequence). The length of the CDR3 is 18 residues. Written as DNA, the CDR3 is TGTGCCAGTAGTAATAGACCGGGACTAGCGGGGAGCACAGATACGCAGTATTTT. Its translation is CASSNRPGLAGSTDTQYF.

This chain joins TRBV7-3 and TRBJ1-6; 9 bases align to TRBD1. The germline V gene encodes CDR1 SGHTA and CDR2 FQGTGA. Trimming took 1 base from V and 10 from J; bases not matched to a gene: 2. The CDR3 is 14 residues long. Here the CDR3 reads CASSLRQGESPLHF. DNA for the CDR3: TGTGCCAGCAGCTTAAGACAGGGGGAATCACCCCTCCACTTT.

This clonotype has a handful of counts. The CDR3 bases are TGTGCCAGCAGTGACGGTCACGGGGCATATAATTCACCCCTCCACTTT. Protein sequence: CASSDGHGAYNSPLHF. This chain links TRBV25-1 with TRBJ1-6; D is perhaps TRBD1 (5 bases). Germline CDR1 is MGHDK and CDR2 is SYGVNS. This CDR3 contains 16 residues. V was trimmed by 3 bases and J by 4 bases, leaving 13 bases between them. The variable domain in full, completed from reference TRBV25-1 and TRBJ1-6, reads EADIYQTPRYLVIGTGKKITLECSQTMGHDKMYWYQQDPGMELHLIHYSYGVNSTEKGDLSSESTVSRIRTEHFPLTLESARPSHTSQYLCASSDGHGAYNSPLHFGNGTRLTVT.

V and J are TRBV28 and TRBJ2-5, with 11 bases identical to TRBD2. Trimming removed 4 bases from V and 5 bases from J; junction bases left unmatched: 12. The germline V gene encodes CDR1 MDHEN and CDR2 SYDVKM. This CDR3 has 17 amino acids. The CDR3 DNA reads as TGTGCCAGCAGTTCTTTGACTAGCGGGACCCCCGGGGAGACCCAGTACTTC. It codes for CASSSLTSGTPGETQYF.

This clonotype was observed a single time. This chain connects TRBV20-1 to TRBJ1-1; a weak D match, TRBD1 (6 bases). The germline V gene encodes CDR1 DFQATT and CDR2 SNEGSKA (reference sequence). Trimming left V 1 base short and J 4 bases short, with 16 bases between. The CDR3 extends over 15 amino acids. DNA of the CDR3: TGCAGTGCTAGAGTACAGGGAACCATGAGCACTGAAGCTTTCTTT. It translates to CSARVQGTMSTEAFF.

V and J are TRBV3-1 and TRBJ1-2, with TRBD1 matching 7 bases. Germline trimming cut 2 bases from V and 2 bases from J; bases unmatched to any gene: 5. The CDR3 sequence is 15 residues long. The germline CDR1 and CDR2 sequences are LGHDT and YNNKEL (reference sequence). CDR3 DNA sequence: TGTGCCAGCAGCCAAAGCGAGGGGGCGAACTATGGCTACACCTTC. Amino acids: CASSQSEGANYGYTF.

This clonotype was detected ten times or more. DNA of the CDR3: TGTGCCTGGAGCCGGACAGGGGGCACTGAAGCTTTCTTT. The encoded protein is CAWSRTGGTEAFF. The genes are TRBV30 and TRBJ1-1; 10 bases are a match to TRBD1. V shed 3 bases and J 4 bases; nucleotides not matched to a gene: 2. The germline V gene encodes CDR1 GTSNPN and CDR2 SVGIG (reference sequence). The CDR3 covers 13 residues.

This clonotype turned up a few times. This sequence joins TRBV12-3 or TRBV12-4 and TRBJ2-7; no clear D. This CDR3 region has 15 residues. The V and J ends lost 3 bases and 0 bases respectively, with 12 bases between them. CDR3: CASSLGGRVSYEQYF. As DNA, the CDR3 is TGTGCCAGCAGTTTGGGCGGACGGGTCTCCTACGAGCAGTACTTC.

The DNA of the CDR3 is TGTGCCAGTAGCGAGCAGGGCAGTAACTATGGCTACACCTTC. Translating gives CASSEQGSNYGYTF. This sequence joins TRBV19 and TRBJ1-2; TRBD1 is a possible D gene (5 bases). Trimming removed 6 bases from V and 1 base from J, with 12 bases in between. The CDR3 contains 14 residues. Looked up from germline, CDR1 is LNHDA and CDR2 is SQIVND (reference sequence).

This clonotype was detected a few times. The chain employs TRBV12-3 or TRBV12-4 and TRBJ2-5, with a possible D match to TRBD2 (6 bases). Trimming stripped 3 bases from V and 2 bases from J, with 16 bases between. The CDR3 totals 16 residues. Here the CDR3 DNA reads TGTGCCAGCAGTTTCTTGGGATTAGCGGTACAAGAGACCCAGTACTTC. This sequence encodes CASSFLGLAVQETQYF.

This clonotype was observed a handful of times. The chain links TRBV5-1 to TRBJ2-7; 9 nucleotides agree with TRBD2. This CDR3 is built from 16 residues. V shed 0 bases and J 5 bases; nucleotides not matched to a gene: 9. Germline CDR1 and CDR2: SGHRS and YFSETQ. The CDR3 sequence is CASSLEWREGSDEQYF. The CDR3 bases are TGCGCCAGCAGCTTGGAGTGGCGGGAGGGCTCGGACGAGCAGTACTTC.

This clonotype was seen at least ten times. The chain is built from TRBV28 and TRBJ1-5; tentative D call: TRBD1 (6 bases). The CDR3 extends over 17 amino acids. The germline V and J ends were trimmed by 3 bases and 0 bases, with 15 bases remaining between them. Germline CDR1 and CDR2: MDHEN and SYDVKM. CDR3 nucleotide sequence: TGTGCCAGCAGTTTGCAGGTGGGGGGGCTTAGCAATCAGCCCCAGCATTTT. Translated, it gives CASSLQVGGLSNQPQHF.

The table lists this clonotype with a few counts. The chain is built from TRBV10-3 and TRBJ1-1; weak D call: TRBD1 (5 bases). Trimming removed 0 bases from V and 6 bases from J, with 8 bases in between. Germline V gives CDR1 ENHRY, CDR2 SYGVKD. CDR3 length: 13 residues. CDR3 sequence reads: CAISESEGSEAFF. CDR3 nucleotides: TGTGCCATCAGTGAGTCTGAGGGGTCTGAAGCTTTCTTT.

This sequence joins TRBV12-5 and TRBJ2-3; TRBD1 or TRBD2 may be the D gene (6 bases each). The CDR3 covers 16 residues. Germline CDR1 and CDR2: LGHNT and FRNRAP. The ends were cut back, 3 bases at V and 0 bases at J, with 13 bases in the middle. CDR3 residues: CASGFSGEASTDTQYF. Here the CDR3 DNA reads TGTGCTAGTGGTTTCTCAGGGGAGGCTAGCACAGATACGCAGTATTTT.

The V and J genes are TRBV7-9 and TRBJ2-3; a weak D match, TRBD1 (5 bases). This CDR3 region has 15 residues. Trimming stripped 1 base from V and 2 bases from J, with 10 bases between. Germline V gene data show CDR1 as SEHNR and CDR2 as FQNEAQ (reference sequence). CDR3 sequence reads: CASSLGPRVTDTQYF. In DNA, the CDR3 is TGTGCCAGCAGCTTAGGGCCCAGGGTCACAGATACGCAGTATTTT.

This clonotype was recorded at least ten times. The chain has TRBV20-1 and TRBJ1-2, with TRBD1 as a possible D gene (5 bases). Germline lookup yields CDR1 DFQATT and CDR2 SNEGSKA (reference sequence). The V end was cut by 6 bases, the J end by 7 bases, with 15 bases between. The CDR3 is made up of 12 amino acids. CDR3 nucleotide sequence: TGCAGTGCCAGGGAGGGATGGGGTGGCTACACCTTC. It codes for CSAREGWGGYTF.